The 25 T cell receptor beta chains below come from one sample, sequenced in a study of T cells in Graves' hyperthyroidism and ophthalmopathy. Amplification targeted TCR beta CDR3 regions from RNA transcripts. The TCR CDR3 first-round RT-PCR relied on the HTBI primer set. From the multiplex PCR reads, TCRdb called clonotypes with MiXCR, one entry per CDR3 protein. The table shows approximately 870,000 distinct CDR3 sequences, with 35% to 40% occurring only once. Material for sequencing was blood. The receptors derive from a man aged 18 to 30 with Graves' hyperthyroidism.

The sample holds one count of this clonotype. V usage is TRBV2 and J usage is TRBJ2-2; maybe TRBD1 (5 bases). The CDR3 sequence is 13 residues long. Per germline, CDR1 SNHLY and CDR2 FYNNEI. V dropped 6 bases and J dropped 0 bases, with 5 bases sitting between them. CDR3 DNA: TGTGCCAGCAGACAGGCGAACACCGGGGAGCTGTTTTTT. As protein: CASRQANTGELFF. The variable domain in full, completed from reference TRBV2 and TRBJ2-2, reads EPEVTQTPSHQVTQMGQEVILRCVPISNHLYFYWYRQILGQKVEFLVSFYNNEISEKSEIFDDQFSVERPDGSNFTLKIRSTKLEDSAMYFCASRQANTGELFFGEGSRLTVL.

This clonotype was recorded at least ten times. The V gene is TRBV12-3 or TRBV12-4, the J gene TRBJ1-2; D not resolved. V was clipped by 4 bases and J by 8 bases, with 20 bases between them. The CDR3 totals 15 residues. The CDR3 coding sequence is TGTGCCAGCAGTTCTTCTCAGACGACAAGGGTCGGCTACACCTTC. Translation gives CASSSSQTTRVGYTF.

The chain couples TRBV4-2 to TRBJ2-7, with D possibly called TRBD1 or TRBD2 (5 bases each). CDR3 length: 14 amino acids. Germline values: CDR1 LGHNA, CDR2 YNFKEQ. V was pared by 4 bases and J by 0 bases, with 10 bases between. CDR3: CASSPGGDSYEQYF. DNA for the CDR3: TGTGCCAGCAGCCCTGGGGGAGACTCCTACGAGCAGTACTTC.

The sample holds a few counts of this clonotype. DNA for the CDR3: TGTGCCAGCAGCGCCGGGACAGGGTATAGCAATCAGCCCCAGCATTTT. It specifies CASSAGTGYSNQPQHF. V is TRBV12-3 or TRBV12-4 and J is TRBJ1-5; 9 positions agree with TRBD1. After removal of 6 bases from V and 0 bases from J, the junction contained 6 bases not matched to a gene. The CDR3 sequence is 16 residues long.

Ten or more counts support this clonotype. The V call is TRBV7-2, the J call TRBJ2-7; D not resolved. Deletions cut 3 bases from V and 6 bases from J, with 9 bases between. Looked up from germline, CDR1 is SGHTA and CDR2 is FQGNSA. The CDR3 is 12 amino acids. CDR3 bases: TGTGCCAGCAGCTTGGAAGGCATCGAGCAGTACTTC. Protein: CASSLEGIEQYF.

The CDR3 DNA is TGTGCCAGCAGTTACTCCGCAGGCGGGGAGCTGTTTTTT. Encoded protein: CASSYSAGGELFF. J is TRBJ2-2 and V is TRBV6-5; D is undetermined. Germline CDR1 and CDR2: MNHEY and SVGAGI. This CDR3 region has 13 residues. Trimming removed 0 bases at V and 7 bases at J, with 6 bases between.

This chain's CDR3 is CASSRTSEAYEQYF. The CDR3 DNA sequence: TGCGCCAGCAGCCGGACTAGCGAGGCCTACGAGCAGTACTTC. The chain uses TRBV5-1 and TRBJ2-7, with 9 bases lining up with TRBD2. Trimming cost V 4 bases and J 2 bases; bases outside gene matches: 4. Germline V CDR1 and CDR2: SGHRS, YFSETQ. This CDR3 has 14 amino acids.

The V and J genes are TRBV4-1 and TRBJ1-2; D remains unclear. Germline CDR1 and CDR2: MGHRA and YSYEKL. The V gene lost 5 bases and the J gene lost 4 bases, with 14 bases spanning the gap. This CDR3 contains 14 residues. CDR3 residues: CASSTQPIRYGYTF. CDR3 nucleotides: TGCGCCAGCAGCACACAGCCAATCCGCTATGGCTACACCTTC.

This clonotype has a handful of counts. An end of the junction differs from the germline gene, which may be a read error. J is TRBJ2-2 and V is TRBV11-2, with D tentatively TRBD2 (5 bases). This CDR3 is built from 15 residues. CDR1 and CDR2 from the germline V gene are SGHAT and FQNNGV. The CDR3: CASSLGLMNTGELFF. CDR3 bases: TGTGCCAGCAGTTTAGGACTCATGAACACCGGGGAGCTGTTTTTT. Variable domain in full (rest from reference TRBV11-2 and TRBJ2-2): EAGVAQSPRYKIIEKRQSVAFWCNPISGHATLYWYQQILGQGPKLLIQFQNNGVVDDSQLPKDRFSAERLKGVDSTLKIQPAKLEDSAVYLCASSLGLMNTGELFFGEGSRLTVL.

The chain carries TRBV2 and TRBJ1-1; unclear D gene. Germline CDR1 and CDR2: SNHLY and FYNNEI. Trimming took 7 bases from V and 1 from J, leaving 10 bases between them. CDR3 length: 13 residues. CDR3 residues: CASIDAENTEAFF. DNA for the CDR3: TGTGCCAGCATTGATGCAGAGAACACTGAAGCTTTCTTT.

This clonotype was counted ten times or more. V and J are TRBV7-3 and TRBJ2-5, with 9 bases identical to TRBD2. This CDR3 is 15 amino acids long. Germline-derived CDR1 and CDR2 are SGHTA and FQGTGA. With V trimmed by 4 bases and J by 5 bases, 8 bases remained unmatched. CDR3 sequence (DNA): TGTGCCAGCAGCTGGACTAGCGCCGTGAGTGAGACCCAGTACTTC. Its translation is CASSWTSAVSETQYF.

This chain joins TRBV19 and TRBJ2-2; D unresolved. Per the germline V gene, CDR1 is LNHDA and CDR2 is SQIVND (reference sequence). The V end lost 6 bases, the J end lost 3 bases, and 8 bases lay between the germline ends. CDR3 length: 13 amino acids. The CDR3 here is CASRSWDTGELFF. CDR3 DNA sequence: TGTGCCAGTAGGAGCTGGGACACCGGGGAGCTGTTTTTT.

Comment on this clonotype: A much more abundant neighbour one base away suggests this may be a read error. The chain links TRBV29-1 to TRBJ1-1; possibly TRBD1 for D (5 bases). Germline lookup yields CDR1 SQVTM and CDR2 ANQGSEA. V gave up 4 bases and J gave up 6 bases, with 9 bases separating them. The CDR3 covers 11 residues. The CDR3 sequence: CSVGGGPEAFF. CDR3 DNA: TGCAGCGTTGGGGGCGGCCCTGAAGCTTTCTTT.

This clonotype was seen ten or more times. The chain couples TRBV9 to TRBJ2-7; 8 positions agree with TRBD2. Per germline, CDR1 SGDLS and CDR2 YYNGEE. This CDR3 is 13 amino acids long. The V gene end was trimmed by 0 bases and the J gene end by 6 bases; junction bases not matched to a gene: 2. The CDR3: CASSVAAGGEQYF. CDR3 in DNA: TGTGCCAGCAGCGTAGCGGCGGGAGGCGAGCAGTACTTC.

V is TRBV4-1 and J is TRBJ1-2; D not resolved. Germline CDR1 MGHRA, CDR2 YSYEKL. The CDR3 runs 12 residues. Between the trimmed V and J ends, which lost 4 bases and 8 bases, there was a span of 11 bases. The CDR3 is CASSPPNGGYTF. CDR3 coding DNA: TGCGCCAGCAGCCCACCGAATGGCGGCTACACCTTC.

The chain is built from TRBV20-1 and TRBJ2-7; D unclear. CDR3 length: 15 residues. Deletions cut 3 bases from V and 2 bases from J, with 17 bases between. Germline V CDR1 and CDR2: DFQATT, SNEGSKA (reference sequence). Here the CDR3 DNA reads TGCAGTGCTAGCGATTTTTCGGGTCAAACCTACGAGCAGTACTTC. This gives the protein CSASDFSGQTYEQYF.

This clonotype came up many times. This chain's CDR3 is CASSPDGYNQPQHF. DNA of the CDR3: TGTGCCAGCAGTCCCGACGGCTACAATCAGCCCCAGCATTTT. The rearrangement uses TRBV12-3 or TRBV12-4 and TRBJ1-5, with D unclear. The CDR3 has 14 amino acids. Trimming took 5 bases from V and 3 from J, leaving 11 bases between them.

DNA of the CDR3: TGTGCCAGCAGCTTAGTCTGGGGCCGCGAGCAGTACTTC. Translated, it gives CASSLVWGREQYF. The gene calls are TRBV7-9 and TRBJ2-7, with D perhaps matching TRBD1 (5 bases). The length of the CDR3 is 13 residues. V was shortened by 1 base and J by 6 bases, with 10 bases between the two germline ends. From germline, CDR1 is SEHNR and CDR2 FQNEAQ (reference sequence).

This clonotype was counted ten times or more. CDR3 coding DNA: TGCAGTGCTAGTAGGGCGGACCGGAGAGGCTACACCTTC. This encodes CSASRADRRGYTF. The chain couples TRBV20-1 to TRBJ1-2; no firm D call. This CDR3 region has 13 residues. The germline V gene has CDR1 DFQATT and CDR2 SNEGSKA (reference sequence). V was pared by 3 bases and J by 8 bases, with 16 bases between.

This clonotype has just a few counts. This chain joins TRBV7-8 and TRBJ1-1; D not certain. CDR1 and CDR2 (germline): SGHVS, FQNEAQ. This CDR3 comprises 15 residues. Trimming left V 2 bases short and J 7 bases short, with 17 bases between. The CDR3 region has the DNA TGTGCCAGCAGCTTACTGTCCCAGATTTCTGATGAAGCTTTCTTT. Its translation is CASSLLSQISDEAFF.

The rearrangement uses TRBV2 and TRBJ2-3; tentative D call: TRBD1 (5 bases). The CDR3 is 14 amino acids. Per germline, CDR1 SNHLY and CDR2 FYNNEI. Trimming stripped 1 base from V and 6 bases from J, with 11 bases between. Written as DNA, the CDR3 is TGTGCCAGCAGTGAAGGGGGCGGCCTGGATACGCAGTATTTT. Translation: CASSEGGGLDTQYF.

The gene calls are TRBV7-6 and TRBJ1-1, with D perhaps TRBD1 (6 bases). The CDR3 runs to 12 residues. Germline CDR1 reads SGHVS; CDR2 reads FNYEAQ. The ends were cut back, 5 bases at V and 6 bases at J, with 10 bases in the middle. The CDR3 region is CASSADRPEAFF. The CDR3 DNA is TGTGCCAGCAGCGCAGACAGGCCTGAAGCTTTCTTT. Complete variable domain (other parts from reference TRBV7-6 and TRBJ1-1): GAGVSQSPRYKVTKRGQDVALRCDPISGHVSLYWYRQALGQGPEFLTYFNYEAQQDKSGLPNDRFSAERPEGSISTLTIQRTEQRDSAMYRCASSADRPEAFFGQGTRLTVV.

The V and J genes are TRBV6-5 and TRBJ1-5; 9 bases fit TRBD1. The CDR3 is 15 residues long. With V trimmed by 5 bases and J by 7 bases, 9 bases remained unmatched. The germline V gene has CDR1 MNHEY and CDR2 SVGAGI. In DNA, the CDR3 is TGTGCCAGCAGTAACGCAGACAGGGGGGACCAGCCCCAGCATTTT. This codes for CASSNADRGDQPQHF.

In this sample, this clonotype turned up many times. The chain uses TRBV20-1 and TRBJ2-5; no definite D call. This CDR3 is built from 14 residues. Trimming shortened V by 3 bases and J by 2 bases, and 13 bases separated the two germline ends. Germline-derived CDR1 and CDR2 are DFQATT and SNEGSKA (reference sequence). Here the CDR3 reads CSARGSVGQETQYF. CDR3 DNA sequence: TGCAGTGCTAGGGGTTCAGTGGGACAAGAGACCCAGTACTTC.

A remark on this clonotype: This could be a read error, since a much larger clone is one nucleotide away. DNA of the CDR3: TGCAGTGCTAGAGACGGGCAGGGGAATTCACCCCTCCACTTT. It specifies CSARDGQGNSPLHF. V usage is TRBV20-1 and J usage is TRBJ1-6; D is possibly TRBD1 (6 bases). Germline loops: CDR1 DFQATT, CDR2 SNEGSKA (reference sequence). The germline V and J ends were trimmed by 0 bases and 7 bases, with 10 bases remaining between them. The CDR3 is made up of 14 amino acids.